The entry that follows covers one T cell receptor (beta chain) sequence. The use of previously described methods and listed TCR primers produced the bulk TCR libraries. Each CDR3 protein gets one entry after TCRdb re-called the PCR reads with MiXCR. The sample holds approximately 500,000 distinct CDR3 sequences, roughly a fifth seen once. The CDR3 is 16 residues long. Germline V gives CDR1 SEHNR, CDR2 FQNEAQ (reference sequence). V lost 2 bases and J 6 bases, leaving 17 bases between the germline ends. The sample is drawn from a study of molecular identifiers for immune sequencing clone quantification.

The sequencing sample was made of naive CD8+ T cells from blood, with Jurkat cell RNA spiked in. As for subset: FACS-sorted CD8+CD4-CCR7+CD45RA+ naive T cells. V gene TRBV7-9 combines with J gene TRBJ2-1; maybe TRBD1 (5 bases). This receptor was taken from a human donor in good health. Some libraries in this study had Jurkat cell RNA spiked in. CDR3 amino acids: CASSLRWGSPANEQFF. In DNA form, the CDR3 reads TGTGCCAGCAGCTTAAGGTGGGGCTCGCCGGCCAATGAGCAGTTCTTC.